This T cell receptor beta chain was retrieved from a study of cytomegalovirus exposure and HLA in healthy donors (dated by TCRdb to 2016 to 2017). Regarding the study in general: According to an earlier analysis of 587 of the donors, about 179 million T cells yielded some 110 million unique TCR beta sequences and 276 Gb of sequence data. An earlier analysis of approximately 630 of the donors applied high-throughput TCR beta sequencing to assess whether each TCR beta V gene segment acted as functional or pseudogenic. Every repertoire in the discovery cohort had been generated on one and the same sequencing platform. Using immunosequencing, the study profiled T cell repertoires from 666 subjects and related those repertoires to cytomegalovirus serostatus. To predict cytomegalovirus infection status, the study brought together high-throughput TCR immunosequencing, statistical association of individual TCRs with disease status, and machine learning. Alongside the repertoire data, information on donor age, sex, ethnicity and CMV serostatus was compiled. To study patterns of TCR occurrence, a later analysis re-analyzed previously published TCR beta repertoires from more than 550 donors and added high-resolution HLA genotyping. A later genetic analysis took genome-wide SNP genotypes for about 65% of the 666 donors and used that subset as a discovery cohort. Among roughly 400 genotyped donors of the cohort, an average of approximately 240,000 unique TCR beta nucleotide sequences was sequenced per donor, of which 15% to 20% were non-productive. Besides the first cohort of hundreds of subjects, a separate validation cohort made up of 95 to 150 different subjects was used. Roughly 5 DR-DQ haplotypes were handled as single units for association and clustering because linkage in the cohort was strong. An early release covering approximately 600 HLA-typed donors comprised approximately 300 gigabases of sequencing data and tens of millions of unique TCR sequences. Of the roughly 400 genotyped donors, 81% fell in the genetic ancestry cluster associated with self-reported Caucasian donors. The study was designed to test whether signatures of past pathogen exposure could be identified by cataloging public T cell receptors. HLA typing included class I and class II loci at four-digit resolution. In the later analysis, no new phenotypic data were used to find candidate immune exposures; instead, reliance was placed on TCR beta sequences and their occurrence across donors. Typing coverage differed by locus: A, B, C, DRB1 and DQB1 were typed in about 620-630 donors, DQA1 in 500 to 550, DPA1 in approximately 610, and DPB1 in 400 to 490.

The library was obtained by the immunoSEQ multiplex PCR assay. For the multiplex PCR, a mixture combining 60 forward primers for TCR Vbeta segments and 13 reverse primers for TCR Jbeta segments was used. A multiplex PCR assay on genomic DNA amplified the CDR3 region of rearranged TCR beta genes. Amplified TCR beta libraries were sequenced as 87-base-pair reads on the Illumina HiSeq System. Per the original workflow: A later analysis counted 65 million to 90 million unique TCR beta chains across the 666 repertoires, and approximately 11 million of these chains were shared by at least two donors. Raw reads were error-corrected and collapsed into unique sequences with a nearest-neighbor algorithm that merged closely related sequences to remove PCR and sequencing errors. V, D and J gene segments were assigned by aligning CDR3 sequences to IMGT reference sequences. Each retained sequence needed at least a six-nucleotide match to both a V gene segment and a J gene segment. Rearrangements were classified as productive when the CDR3 lacked stop codons and remained in frame with V and J, and all other rearrangements were classified as non-productive. Following IMGT convention, CDR3 was defined as the stretch from the second conserved V-encoded cysteine up to the conserved J-encoded phenylalanine. The earlier analysis of about 590 of the donors excluded sequences that lacked an unambiguous match to a single V gene segment. An earlier analysis of fewer than 750 of the donors called V segments functional above 56.7% productive rearrangements and segregating when the between-donor standard deviation exceeded 5%. To diagnose cytomegalovirus status from the catalog of TCR beta chain sequences, a statistical classification framework was built. A later analysis assigned V and J genes by comparing TCR nucleotide sequences with IMGT/GENE-DB human TR gene sequences. In a later analysis, CDR3 sequences and most-parsimonious VDJ recombination scenarios were assigned using the TCRdist pipeline. In a later analysis, each TCR beta chain was defined by its CDR3 amino acid sequence together with its V-gene family, and reads without a unique V-gene family were excluded. A later analysis removed 600 or so highly shared, low-generation-probability nucleotide sequences to deal with suspected cross-contamination and a sequencing artifact. A later analysis calculated a clonal expansion index for each public chain from normalized within-repertoire ranks of inferred template counts. In a later analysis, generation probabilities were computed using a VDJ recombination model fitted to out-of-frame rearrangements, and the results were checked against IGoR. Hypergeometric tests were used in a later analysis to score TCR-TCR, TCR-HLA and TCR-CMV co-occurrence, with a repertoire-size bias correction applied to the TCR pairs. In a later analysis, false discovery rates were estimated by permuting HLA or CMV assignments 20 times. In a later analysis, co-occurring TCRs were grouped using DBSCAN, with TCRdist sequence similarity added in when clustering inside HLA-allele-positive subsets. Repertoires with fewer than 30,000 or more than 120,000 public chains, plus five repertoires with anomalous nucleotide sharing, were excluded from co-occurrence clustering. TCRdb obtained this table from immuneACCESS and retained in-frame rearrangements with V and J assigned. These tables miss some clones; where compared with another copy, unresolved V genes account for less than half of the shortfall, and the remainder is unexplained. From that table come the V and J calls and clone size; the DNA was used to work out D and trimming. The sample has 150,000 to 250,000 clones on record, 85% of them singletons. Around 2.3% of the sample comes from the top ten.

The cohort comprised around 700 healthy bone marrow donors. At the time of sampling, all cohort members were nominally healthy, though unrecorded immune exposures were likely present. The donor tested CMV seronegative, placing the donor among the approximately 360 seronegative members of the cohort. Every donor gave a peripheral blood sample, and the peripheral blood mononuclear cells from that sample were used for TCR beta sequencing. Genomic DNA extraction from the blood cell samples was performed with the Qiagen DNeasy Blood Extraction Kit. CDR3 length: 15 amino acids, cysteine to phenylalanine. CDR3 DNA is the only sequence kept; it has 45 bases, read in frame from the first base. Compared with germline, V lacks 4 bases and J lacks 5 bases; bases without a gene match: 11. From the germline V gene, CDR1 is MNHNS and CDR2 is SASEGT. Results and caveats for the whole study, not just this receptor: In a later analysis, HLA-associated TCR beta chains were found to be more clonally expanded and to have lower generation probabilities than equally common non-associated chains. Linkage disequilibrium might explain the correlated functional status among segregating V segments, but an unknown experimental factor could not be excluded. Because HLA typing was missing for some donors at each locus, association tests included only the typed subset. The study listed approximately 150 TCR beta chains as associated with cytomegalovirus. Broadly in line with IMGT annotations, most TCR beta V segments showed up in productive rearrangements about 87% or about 30% of the time in an earlier analysis of approximately 640 of the donors. A later analysis found that TCR association rates varied across HLA loci, with DRB1 alleles showing the most associated TCRs and HLA-C alleles the fewest. A further reported finding was that TCR beta sequences accurately predicted the HLA-A and HLA-B alleles for most subjects in the first cohort. Most TCR sequences were seen in very few donors, while some public TCRs were found in many individuals. In a later genetic analysis, a missense DCLRE1C variant was associated with V-gene and J-gene trimming of TCR beta chains, and the association was replicated in an independent cohort. Because the 87-base-pair reads could not distinguish some IMGT-functional V segments, including TRBV6-2 and TRBV6-3, those segments were excluded. The sequencing pipeline was judged likely to have produced a cluster of highly shared sequence variants as a technical artifact. Sequencing depth was assumed to be roughly uniform across donors in the presence/absence analyses, though that assumption may not hold. According to a later analysis, parvovirus B19, influenza, CMV and Epstein-Barr virus appeared linked to several top co-occurrence clusters. CMV serostatus was the only immune exposure information available for the cohort. It was suggested by the authors that the approach could potentially be generalized to other disease states and immunological phenotypes. Compared with the approximately 600-donor mean, donors in an Asian-associated ancestry cluster had fewer N-insertions in productive TCRs, according to a later genetic analysis. According to a later analysis, most CMV-associated TCR beta chains appeared to be HLA-restricted, and the HLA associations seemed to be driven largely by CMV exposure. The classifier was reported to diagnose cytomegalovirus status with high specificity and sensitivity in both the original cohort and the validation cohort. At a false discovery rate of 0.05, a later analysis linked some 17,000 TCR beta sequences to specific HLA alleles. This cohort had only TCR beta chains sequenced, and the lack of alpha or paired-chain data limited which features could be detected. Assigning TCR associations to individual alleles was difficult when HLA alleles, especially DR and DQ, strongly co-occurred. A few of the identified cytomegalovirus-associated TCR beta chains were confirmed in vitro to be specific for cytomegalovirus antigens. About 15 rarely observed V segments, including chromosome 9 orphons, were excluded from the earlier analysis of a few hundred of the donors because counts were too low.

A word on this clone: Its antigen remains undetermined. No quality values exist for individual bases; no much larger clone is one base distant.

The TCR sequence derives from a woman between 45 and 60 years old in good health and CMV-seronegative. Material: PBMCs. The rearranged segments are TRBV6-1 and TRBJ2-7, and TRBD2 aligns with 7 junction nucleotides. CDR3 reads: CASSGGGTGRNEQYF. The nucleotides read TGTGCCAGCAGTGGGGGGGGGACGGGGAGAAACGAGCAGTACTTC.